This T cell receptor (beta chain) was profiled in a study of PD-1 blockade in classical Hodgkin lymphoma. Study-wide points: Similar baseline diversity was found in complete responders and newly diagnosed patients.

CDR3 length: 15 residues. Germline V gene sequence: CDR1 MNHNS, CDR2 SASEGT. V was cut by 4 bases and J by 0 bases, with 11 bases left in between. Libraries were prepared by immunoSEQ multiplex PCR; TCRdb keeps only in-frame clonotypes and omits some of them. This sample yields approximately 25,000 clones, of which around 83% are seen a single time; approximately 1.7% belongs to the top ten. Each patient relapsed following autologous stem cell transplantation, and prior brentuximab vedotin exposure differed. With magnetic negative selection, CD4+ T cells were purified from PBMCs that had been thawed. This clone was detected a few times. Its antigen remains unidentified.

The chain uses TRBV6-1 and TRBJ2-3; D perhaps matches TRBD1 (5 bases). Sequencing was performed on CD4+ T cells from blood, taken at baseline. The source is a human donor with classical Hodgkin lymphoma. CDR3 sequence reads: CASSGRQTSTDTQYF. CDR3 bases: TGTGCCAGCAGTGGCCGACAGACTAGCACAGATACGCAGTATTTT.